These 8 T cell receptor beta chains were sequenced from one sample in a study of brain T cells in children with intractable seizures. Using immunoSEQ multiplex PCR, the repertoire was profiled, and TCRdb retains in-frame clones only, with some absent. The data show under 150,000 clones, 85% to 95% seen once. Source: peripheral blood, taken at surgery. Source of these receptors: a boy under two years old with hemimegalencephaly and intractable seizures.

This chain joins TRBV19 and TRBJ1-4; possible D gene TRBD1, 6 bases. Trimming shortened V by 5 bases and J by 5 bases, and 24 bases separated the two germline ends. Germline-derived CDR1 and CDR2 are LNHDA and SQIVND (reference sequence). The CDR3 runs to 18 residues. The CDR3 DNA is TGTGCCAGTAGTCCCCAACAGGGACTCCGGACGCGAAATGAAAAACTGTTTTTT. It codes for CASSPQQGLRTRNEKLFF.

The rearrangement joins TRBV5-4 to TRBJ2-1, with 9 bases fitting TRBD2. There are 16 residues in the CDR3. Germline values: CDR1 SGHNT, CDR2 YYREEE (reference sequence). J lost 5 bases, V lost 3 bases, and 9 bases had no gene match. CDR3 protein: CASSSGGGRANNEQFF. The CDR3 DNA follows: TGTGCCAGCAGCTCTGGGGGCGGGAGGGCCAACAATGAGCAGTTCTTC.

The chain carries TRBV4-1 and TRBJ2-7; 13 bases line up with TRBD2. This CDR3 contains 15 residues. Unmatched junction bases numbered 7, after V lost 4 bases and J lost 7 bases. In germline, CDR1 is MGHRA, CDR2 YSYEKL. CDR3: CASSLAGTSGTEQYF. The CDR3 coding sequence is TGCGCCAGCAGCCTAGCCGGGACTAGCGGGACTGAGCAGTACTTC.

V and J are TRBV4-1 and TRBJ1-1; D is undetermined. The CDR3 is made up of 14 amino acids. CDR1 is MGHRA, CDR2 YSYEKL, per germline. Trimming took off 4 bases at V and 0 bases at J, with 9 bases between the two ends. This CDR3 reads CASSPPGMNTEAFF. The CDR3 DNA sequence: TGCGCCAGCAGCCCCCCGGGCATGAACACTGAAGCTTTCTTT.

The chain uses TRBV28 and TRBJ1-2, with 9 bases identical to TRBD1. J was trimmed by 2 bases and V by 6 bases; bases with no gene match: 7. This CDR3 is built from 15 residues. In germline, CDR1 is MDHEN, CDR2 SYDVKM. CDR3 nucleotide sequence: TGTGCCAGCAGCTCCCCCGGACAGGGGAACTATGGCTACACCTTC. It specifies CASSSPGQGNYGYTF.

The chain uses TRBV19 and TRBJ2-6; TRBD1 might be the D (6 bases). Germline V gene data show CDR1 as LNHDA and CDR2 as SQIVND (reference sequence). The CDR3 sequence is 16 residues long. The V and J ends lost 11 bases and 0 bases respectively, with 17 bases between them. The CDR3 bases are TGTGCCTGCAGGGGCCTAGGGCTCTCTGGGGCCAACGTCCTGACTTTC. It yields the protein CACRGLGLSGANVLTF. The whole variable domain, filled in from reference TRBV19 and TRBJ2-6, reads DGGITQSPKYLFRKEGQNVTLSCEQNLNHDAMYWYRQDPGQGLRLIYYSQIVNDFQKGDIAEGYSVSREKKESFPLTVTSAQKNPTAFYLCACRGLGLSGANVLTFGAGSRLTVL.

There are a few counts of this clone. The CDR3 reads CASSLRTGINSPLHF. CDR3 DNA sequence: TGTGCCAGTAGCCTCCGGACGGGGATTAATTCACCCCTCCACTTT. This chain links TRBV19 with TRBJ1-6; no reliable D call. CDR3 size: 15 residues. V shed 6 bases and J shed 6 bases, with 15 bases lying between them. Germline V lookup: CDR1 LNHDA, CDR2 SQIVND (reference sequence).

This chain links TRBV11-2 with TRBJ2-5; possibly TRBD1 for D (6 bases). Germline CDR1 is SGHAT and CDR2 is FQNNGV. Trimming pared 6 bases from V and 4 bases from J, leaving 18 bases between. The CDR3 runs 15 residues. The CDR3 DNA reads TGTGCCAGCAGATCCCACAGGGTTTTGGGAGAGACCCAGTACTTC. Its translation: CASRSHRVLGETQYF.